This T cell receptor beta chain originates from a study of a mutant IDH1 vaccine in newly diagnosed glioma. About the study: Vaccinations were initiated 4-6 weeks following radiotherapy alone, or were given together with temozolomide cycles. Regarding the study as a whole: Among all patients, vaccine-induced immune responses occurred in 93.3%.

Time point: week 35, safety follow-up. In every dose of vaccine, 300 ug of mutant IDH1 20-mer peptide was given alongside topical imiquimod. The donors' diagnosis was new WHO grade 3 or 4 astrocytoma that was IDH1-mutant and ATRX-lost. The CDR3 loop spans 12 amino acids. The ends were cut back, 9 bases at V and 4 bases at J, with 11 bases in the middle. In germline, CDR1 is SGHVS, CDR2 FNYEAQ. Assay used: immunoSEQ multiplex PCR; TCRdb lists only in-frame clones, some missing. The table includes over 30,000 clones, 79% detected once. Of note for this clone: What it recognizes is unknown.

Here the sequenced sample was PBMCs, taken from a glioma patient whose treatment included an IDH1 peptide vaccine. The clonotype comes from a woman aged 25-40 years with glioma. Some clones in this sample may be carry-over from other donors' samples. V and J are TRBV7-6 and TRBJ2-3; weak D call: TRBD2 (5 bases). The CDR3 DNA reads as TGTGCCAGTGCTGAGGAGGCAGATACGCAGTATTTT. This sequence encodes CASAEEADTQYF.